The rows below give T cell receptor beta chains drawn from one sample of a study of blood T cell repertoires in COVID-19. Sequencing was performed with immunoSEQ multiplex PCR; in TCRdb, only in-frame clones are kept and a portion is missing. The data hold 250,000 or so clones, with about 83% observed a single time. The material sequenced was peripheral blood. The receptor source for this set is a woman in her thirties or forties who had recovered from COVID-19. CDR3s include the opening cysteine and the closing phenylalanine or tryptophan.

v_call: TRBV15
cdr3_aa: CATSSFEAGYGLDEQYF

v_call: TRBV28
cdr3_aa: CASSLLAGGSEQFF

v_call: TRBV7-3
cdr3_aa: CASSLTMSTGGYNEQFF

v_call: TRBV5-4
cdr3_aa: CASSWGGGPLHF

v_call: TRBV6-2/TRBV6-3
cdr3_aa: CASSYSKVGETQYF

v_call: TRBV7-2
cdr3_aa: CASSNHPADTQYF

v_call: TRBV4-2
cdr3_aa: CASSLSKQGRGSPLHF

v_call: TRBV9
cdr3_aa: CASSFSVSRLGLETQYF

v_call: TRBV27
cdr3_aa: CASSLFRGNQPQHF

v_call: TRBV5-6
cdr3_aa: CASSLGTYRKAFF

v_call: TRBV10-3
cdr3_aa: CAISELSGVGTDTQYF

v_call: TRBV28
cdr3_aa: CASSFFGGPPSNQPQHF

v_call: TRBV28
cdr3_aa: CASRSGTGGHTEAFF

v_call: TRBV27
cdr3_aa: CASSPRGQGGTPLHF

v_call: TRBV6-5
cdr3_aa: CASSYSEAGLGEKLFF

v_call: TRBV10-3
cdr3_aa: CAINAQANTGELFF

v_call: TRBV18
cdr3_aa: CASSPGTATAEAFF

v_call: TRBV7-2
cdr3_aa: CASSPVRGSYEQYF

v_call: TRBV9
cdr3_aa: CASSSPGTGVYEQFF

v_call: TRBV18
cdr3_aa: CASSSSGGEYEQYF

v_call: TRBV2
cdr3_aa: CASRGVVPNTGELFF

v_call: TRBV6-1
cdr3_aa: CASSEGLAGGLTDTQYF

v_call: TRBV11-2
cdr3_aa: CASSSGGPGANVLTF

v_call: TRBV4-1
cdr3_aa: CASSHGQYYEQYF

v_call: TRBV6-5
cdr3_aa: CASRWGQGGTGELFF

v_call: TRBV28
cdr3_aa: CASSSWGQENTEAFF

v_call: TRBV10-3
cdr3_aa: CAISESLQGKDTIYF

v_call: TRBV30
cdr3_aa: CAWKWGGTEDTNYGYTF

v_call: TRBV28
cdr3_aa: CASQTGSSYEQYF

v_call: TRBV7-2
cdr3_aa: CASSWDRSYGYTF

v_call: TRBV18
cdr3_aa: CASSPRQGTYEQYF

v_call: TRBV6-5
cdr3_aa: CASSYTGTGIDTIYF

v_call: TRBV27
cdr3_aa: CASSFGQLQGTQYF

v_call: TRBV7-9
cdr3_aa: CASSFGNTDTQYF

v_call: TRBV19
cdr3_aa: CASSEQLYGYTF

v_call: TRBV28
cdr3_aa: CASSSSTPQHF

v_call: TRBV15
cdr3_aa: CATSRVLLEETQYF